The 29 T cell receptor beta chains below come from one sample, sequenced in a study of response to subunit inactivated influenza vaccine listed by TCRdb under 2018. The method was RT-PCR. Reads for this sample came from an Illumina HiSeq 2500. TCRdb ran its own pipeline on the public reads, namely fastp trimming at Q25 and MiXCR clone calling, and kept in-frame beta chains. Entries that share a CDR3 protein sequence are merged under the most common genes and DNA. The sample table records roughly 700,000 distinct CDR3 sequences; roughly 14% of these occur just once. Around a tenth of the sample lies in the top ten. The sample in question was PBMCs from blood, obtained 11 to 12 days after vaccination. The receptors were gathered from a man aged 50 or older who received an inactivated influenza vaccine. Donor details come from another sample of the same person, matched by shared clones.

This chain connects TRBV7-8 to TRBJ2-1; weak D call: TRBD2 (7 bases). V shed 4 bases and J shed 6 bases, with 22 bases lying between them. The CDR3 consists of 17 residues. The germline V gene encodes CDR1 SGHVS and CDR2 FQNEAQ. CDR3 protein: CASSYPEGEGGFNEQFF. The CDR3 coding sequence is TGTGCCAGCAGCTACCCAGAGGGGGAGGGAGGTTTCAATGAGCAGTTCTTC.

This clonotype appeared a few times. The rearrangement uses TRBV12-5 and TRBJ2-7; no reliable D call. This CDR3 is built from 15 residues. Trimming shortened V by 0 bases and J by 3 bases, and 12 bases separated the two germline ends. CDR1 LGHNT and CDR2 FRNRAP come from the germline V gene. CDR3: CASGLVLATNYEQYF. For the CDR3, the DNA is TGTGCTAGTGGTTTGGTACTCGCGACAAACTACGAGCAGTACTTC.

J is TRBJ2-7 and V is TRBV29-1, with D perhaps being TRBD1 or TRBD2 (5 bases each). V lost 6 bases and J lost 1, with 16 bases in between. This CDR3 spans 14 amino acids. Per germline, CDR1 SQVTM and CDR2 ANQGSEA. CDR3 residues: CSVGSRDRSYEQYF. CDR3 sequence (DNA): TGCAGCGTAGGATCCCGGGACCGGTCCTACGAGCAGTACTTC.

There are a few counts of this clonotype. The rearrangement uses TRBV6-2 or TRBV6-3 and TRBJ2-3; D may be TRBD2 (5 bases). This CDR3 is built from 15 residues. Trimming stripped 0 bases from V and 0 bases from J, with 7 bases between. CDR1 is MNHEY, CDR2 SVGEGT, per germline. DNA of the CDR3: TGTGCCAGCAGTTACTCGCGGGTTAGCACAGATACGCAGTATTTT. Its translation is CASSYSRVSTDTQYF.

The sample holds one count of this clonotype. This chain links TRBV12-3 or TRBV12-4 with TRBJ2-2, with D tentatively TRBD2 (5 bases). Deletions cut 1 base from V and 7 bases from J, with 13 bases between. There are 15 residues in the CDR3. CDR3 nucleotides: TGTGCCAGCAGTTTAGGCCGAGGCGGGCGCGGGGAGCTGTTTTTT. Protein product: CASSLGRGGRGELFF.

This clonotype was seen a few times. The rearrangement uses TRBV10-1 and TRBJ2-7; weak D call: TRBD2 (6 bases). Germline V CDR1 and CDR2: WNHNN, SYGVQD (reference sequence). The length of the CDR3 is 16 residues. With 0 bases removed from V and 3 bases from J, the gap between germline ends came to 15 bases. The CDR3 region has the DNA TGCGCCAGCAGTGAGTCCGGACTACCATTCATCTACGAGCAGTACTTC. It is translated as CASSESGLPFIYEQYF.

This sequence joins TRBV10-3 and TRBJ2-2; 11 nucleotides match TRBD2. The length of the CDR3 is 19 residues. V shed 2 bases, J shed 2 bases, and the junction held 10 bases outside the gene matches. The V gene's germline CDR1 is ENHRY and CDR2 SYGVKD. CDR3 coding DNA: TGTGCCATCAGTGAGGGAAACAAACTAGCGGGAGATAACACCGGGGAGCTGTTTTTT. Translating gives CAISEGNKLAGDNTGELFF.

J is TRBJ2-1 and V is TRBV15; TRBD1 matches at 12 bases. Germline CDR1 is LNHNV and CDR2 is YYDKDF (reference sequence). The CDR3 spans 15 residues. The J segment lost 9 bases and the V segment lost 3 bases, leaving 6 bases of the junction unmatched. In nucleotides, the CDR3 is TGTGCCACCAGCAGGTTAGGGACAGGGGGCACTGAGCAGTTCTTC. Protein sequence: CATSRLGTGGTEQFF.

This clonotype appeared a few times. This chain uses TRBV6-1 with TRBJ2-7, with D uncertain. This CDR3 contains 11 residues. Germline V gene data show CDR1 as MNHNS and CDR2 as SASEGT. V was shortened by 8 bases and J by 7 bases, with 12 bases between the two germline ends. CDR3 residues: CASRRKWEQYF. The CDR3 region has the DNA TGTGCCAGCCGCCGCAAGTGGGAGCAGTACTTC.

V and J are TRBV20-1 and TRBJ2-7, with 7 bases aligning to TRBD1. Germline V gives CDR1 DFQATT, CDR2 SNEGSKA (reference sequence). The CDR3 sequence is 15 residues long. V gave up 2 bases and J gave up 1 base; unmatched junction bases: 8. The CDR3 here is CSARLATGPSYEQYF. CDR3 nucleotides: TGCAGTGCTAGACTGGCGACAGGGCCATCCTACGAGCAGTACTTC.

This clonotype was observed at least ten times. The chain uses TRBV29-1 and TRBJ2-5; tentatively, D is TRBD2 (6 bases). Trimming removed 4 bases at V and 5 bases at J, with 17 bases between. CDR1 SQVTM and CDR2 ANQGSEA come from the germline V gene. CDR3 length: 14 amino acids. The CDR3 nucleotides are TGCAGCGTTGGATTCAGGCTAGCGAGGGAGACCCAGTACTTC. This gives the protein CSVGFRLARETQYF.

The chain couples TRBV7-9 to TRBJ2-7; D not certain. Trimming removed 3 bases at V and 3 bases at J, with 6 bases between. Germline V gene sequence: CDR1 SEHNR, CDR2 FQNEAQ (reference sequence). The CDR3 runs 12 residues. The CDR3 DNA reads as TGTGCCAGCAGCTTTATATTCTACGAGCAGTACTTC. It specifies CASSFIFYEQYF. Together with reference TRBV7-9 and TRBJ2-7, the CDR3 gives the full variable domain: DTGVSQNPRHKITKRGQNVTFRCDPISEHNRLYWYRQTLGQGPEFLTYFQNEAQLEKSRLLSDRFSAERPKGSFSTLEIQRTEQGDSAMYLCASSFIFYEQYFGPGTRLTVT.

In its sample, this clonotype was seen many times. J is TRBJ2-1 and V is TRBV29-1; D is undetermined. Germline loops: CDR1 SQVTM, CDR2 ANQGSEA. The CDR3 runs 12 residues. The ends were cut back, 5 bases at V and 7 bases at J, with 12 bases in the middle. The CDR3: CSVLIALNEQFF. DNA of the CDR3: TGCAGCGTTCTAATTGCCTTGAATGAGCAGTTCTTC.

This clonotype showed up many times. The rearrangement links TRBV11-1 to TRBJ2-2; TRBD2 agrees at 11 bases. Germline V gene sequence: CDR1 SGHAT, CDR2 FQDESV (reference sequence). This CDR3 is 18 amino acids long. Trimming cost V 5 bases and J 8 bases; bases outside gene matches: 16. The CDR3 sequence: CASSRLRGTSGTSGELFF. The CDR3 nucleotides are TGTGCCAGCAGCCGCTTGAGGGGGACTAGCGGAACCTCTGGGGAGCTGTTTTTT.

The chain has TRBV14 and TRBJ2-7; TRBD1 aligns across 7 bases. The junction had 7 bases not matched to a gene; V was cut back by 4 bases and J by 1 base. Germline lookup yields CDR1 SGHDN and CDR2 FVKESK. CDR3 length: 15 amino acids. The CDR3 bases are TGTGCCAGCAGCCTCCTGGGACAGAGATCCTACGAGCAGTACTTC. This encodes CASSLLGQRSYEQYF.

The J gene is TRBJ1-2, the V gene TRBV3-1; D uncertain. The CDR3 length is 12 residues. Between the trimmed V and J ends, which lost 1 base and 7 bases, there was a span of 7 bases. In germline, CDR1 is LGHDT, CDR2 YNNKEL (reference sequence). The CDR3 protein is CASSQGRVGYTF. The CDR3 DNA is TGTGCCAGCAGCCAAGGTCGCGTTGGCTACACCTTC.

This clonotype was counted only a few times. The chain has TRBV29-1 and TRBJ2-3, with 7 bases aligning to TRBD2. Germline CDR1 reads SQVTM; CDR2 reads ANQGSEA. The CDR3 is made up of 14 amino acids. With V trimmed by 5 bases and J by 4 bases, 9 bases remained unmatched. The CDR3: CSVWARGMPDTQYF. CDR3 nucleotides: TGCAGCGTTTGGGCGCGGGGGATGCCAGATACGCAGTATTTT.

The chain couples TRBV20-1 to TRBJ2-5; D assignment may be TRBD1 or TRBD2 (5 bases each). The CDR3 contains 16 residues. V gave up 0 bases and J gave up 10 bases, with 24 bases separating them. CDR1 and CDR2 (germline): DFQATT, SNEGSKA (reference sequence). The CDR3 region has the DNA TGCAGTGCTAGAGATAAGGGCAGGGCGGGCCAAGTTGGCCAGTACTTC. Amino acids: CSARDKGRAGQVGQYF.

This clonotype occurred a few times. The J gene is TRBJ2-1, the V gene TRBV15, with 14 bases that match TRBD2. Per the germline V gene, CDR1 is LNHNV and CDR2 is YYDKDF (reference sequence). V lost 5 bases and J lost 10; bases outside the gene matches: 10. The CDR3 has 16 residues. CDR3 coding DNA: TGTGCCACCAGCGTTCCGGGACTAGCGGGAGCAGGCGAGCAGTTCTTC. Translated, it gives CATSVPGLAGAGEQFF.

This chain links TRBV7-2 with TRBJ2-5, with 8 bases aligning to TRBD2. This CDR3 is 14 amino acids long. Germline V CDR1 and CDR2: SGHTA, FQGNSA. The junction had 1 base not matched to a gene; V was cut back by 1 base and J by 3 bases. CDR3 bases: TGTGCCAGCAGCTTAGATAGCGGGGAAGAGACCCAGTACTTC. Protein: CASSLDSGEETQYF.

This clonotype showed up just a few times. The genes are TRBV5-6 and TRBJ1-4, with a tentative D call TRBD1 (6 bases). Germline V CDR1 and CDR2: SGHDT, YYEEEE. The V gene lost 4 bases and the J gene lost 3 bases, with 13 bases spanning the gap. CDR3 length: 15 residues. The CDR3 nucleotides read TGTGCCAGCAGCCAGACACAGGGACCTAATGAAAAACTGTTTTTT. It specifies CASSQTQGPNEKLFF.

This clonotype was counted between two and nine times. The chain employs TRBV5-1 and TRBJ1-1; a possible D gene is TRBD1 (5 bases). The CDR3 has 13 amino acids. The germline V gene encodes CDR1 SGHRS and CDR2 YFSETQ. Trimming left V 4 bases short and J 8 bases short, with 15 bases between. CDR3 in amino acids: CASSPAGTNEAFF. The CDR3 nucleotides are TGCGCCAGCAGCCCGGCCGGGACTAACGAAGCTTTCTTT.

This rearrangement joins TRBV20-1 to TRBJ2-1; 15 bases align to TRBD2. CDR3 length equals 19 residues. V dropped 2 bases and J dropped 4; count of bases not matched to a gene: 12. The V gene's germline CDR1 is DFQATT and CDR2 SNEGSKA (reference sequence). This CDR3 is CSARPIRTSGRGGYNEQFF. As DNA, the CDR3 is TGCAGTGCTAGACCCATAAGGACTAGCGGGAGGGGGGGGTACAATGAGCAGTTCTTC.

The genes are TRBV6-2 or TRBV6-3 and TRBJ2-5, with 9 bases matching TRBD1. The CDR3 has 14 residues. The ends lost 6 bases at V and 5 bases at J; junction bases unmatched: 7. Germline V CDR1 and CDR2: MNHEY, SVGEGT. CDR3 sequence: CASRGQGISETQYF. CDR3 in DNA: TGTGCCAGCAGGGGACAGGGTATATCGGAGACCCAGTACTTC.

In this sample, this clonotype turned up many times. V gene TRBV10-3 combines with J gene TRBJ1-6; 7 nucleotides line up with TRBD1. In germline, CDR1 is ENHRY, CDR2 SYGVKD. The V segment lost 6 bases and the J segment 12 bases; nucleotides outside the gene matches: 8. The CDR3 sequence is 13 residues long. CDR3 loop: CAIRETGSVPLHF. The CDR3 DNA reads TGTGCCATCAGGGAGACAGGGAGTGTACCCCTCCACTTT.

In its sample, this clonotype was seen a few times. The chain recombines TRBV28 with TRBJ1-5, with D uncertain. The germline CDR1 and CDR2 sequences are MDHEN and SYDVKM. The V end was cut by 2 bases, the J end by 0 bases, with 8 bases between. The CDR3 consists of 15 residues. The CDR3 DNA reads as TGTGCCAGCAGTTTACAGACTAATAGCAATCAGCCCCAGCATTTT. Translating gives CASSLQTNSNQPQHF.

The chain links TRBV5-1 to TRBJ2-1; 13 bases are a match to TRBD2. Germline assignment: CDR1 SGHRS and CDR2 YFSETQ. The CDR3 loop spans 15 amino acids. The ends lost 4 bases at V and 5 bases at J; junction bases unmatched: 3. CDR3 DNA sequence: TGCGCCAGCAGCCAAGGGACTAGCGGGAACAATGAGCAGTTCTTC. This encodes CASSQGTSGNNEQFF.

At least ten counts were recorded for this clonotype. The rearrangement links TRBV5-1 to TRBJ1-1; D ambiguous. Germline CDR1 and CDR2: SGHRS and YFSETQ. V lost 2 bases and J 3 bases, leaving 8 bases between the germline ends. This CDR3 is 13 amino acids long. The CDR3, as DNA: TGCGCCAGCAGCTTTGGACTAGACACTGAAGCTTTCTTT. The encoded protein is CASSFGLDTEAFF.

The chain joins TRBV7-2 to TRBJ1-4; D might be TRBD1 (5 bases). V lost 4 bases and J lost 5, with 11 bases in between. Germline CDR1 reads SGHTA; CDR2 reads FQGNSA. This CDR3 is built from 14 residues. The CDR3 sequence: CASSYGTQNEKLFF. The CDR3 nucleotides read TGTGCCAGCAGCTACGGGACCCAAAATGAAAAACTGTTTTTT.